Presented here are 28 T cell receptor beta chains from one specimen sequenced in a study of blood T cell repertoires in COVID-19. Here immunoSEQ multiplex PCR was the method, and the copy in TCRdb shows in-frame clones only, minus some. The sample records 120,000 to 150,000 clones, 84% being singletons. The sample was peripheral blood. Receptor source: a human donor in a cohort sampled during active COVID-19.

The gene calls are TRBV7-2 and TRBJ1-3; maybe TRBD1 (6 bases). The CDR3 totals 14 residues. CDR1 is SGHTA and CDR2 is FQGNSA in the germline V gene. Between the trimmed V and J ends, which lost 4 bases and 4 bases, there was a span of 11 bases. The CDR3 here is CASSSPDSGNTIYF. In DNA form, the CDR3 reads TGTGCCAGCAGCTCCCCGGACAGCGGAAACACCATATATTTT.

This sequence joins TRBV2 and TRBJ1-6; D is possibly TRBD1 (5 bases). This CDR3 is 12 amino acids long. Trimming shortened V by 8 bases and J by 9 bases, and 11 bases separated the two germline ends. Germline assignment: CDR1 SNHLY and CDR2 FYNNEI. The CDR3 region is CASDSSISPLHF. For the CDR3, the DNA is TGTGCCAGCGACAGTTCGATTTCACCCCTCCACTTT. The full variable domain, in which reference TRBV2 and TRBJ1-6 provide the parts outside the CDR3, is EPEVTQTPSHQVTQMGQEVILRCVPISNHLYFYWYRQILGQKVEFLVSFYNNEISEKSEIFDDQFSVERPDGSNFTLKIRSTKLEDSAMYFCASDSSISPLHFGNGTRLTVT.

This chain links TRBV4-2 with TRBJ2-7; 8 bases agree with TRBD2. Germline CDR1 reads LGHNA; CDR2 reads YNFKEQ. CDR3 length: 16 amino acids. The V gene end was trimmed by 0 bases and the J gene end by 7 bases; junction bases not matched to a gene: 11. The CDR3 nucleotides are TGTGCCAGCAGCCAAGATCGGCCGGGAGGGTCGGGGGAGCAGTACTTC. Amino acid sequence: CASSQDRPGGSGEQYF.

The rearrangement links TRBV28 to TRBJ2-3; no clear D gene. Trimming stripped 6 bases from V and 10 bases from J, with 17 bases between. Germline-derived CDR1 and CDR2 are MDHEN and SYDVKM. The length of the CDR3 is 13 residues. CDR3 region: CASSIDFLNPQYF. CDR3 nucleotide sequence: TGTGCCAGCAGCATCGACTTTCTTAATCCGCAGTATTTT.

This sequence joins TRBV6-2 or TRBV6-3 and TRBJ1-5; D uncertain. Trimming removed 6 bases at V and 1 base at J, with 13 bases between. Germline CDR1 MNHEY, CDR2 SVGEGT. This CDR3 comprises 15 residues. CDR3 DNA sequence: TGTGCCAGCAGCTTAGAGGGAGGAAGCAATCAGCCCCAGCATTTT. Translating it yields CASSLEGGSNQPQHF.

The chain combines TRBV18 with TRBJ1-2; a possible D gene is TRBD1 (6 bases). The CDR3 extends over 14 amino acids. Trimming stripped 2 bases from V and 7 bases from J, with 14 bases between. The germline V gene encodes CDR1 KGHSH and CDR2 LQKENI. The CDR3 sequence: CASSPDSGESGYTF. The DNA of the CDR3 is TGTGCCAGCTCACCAGACTCAGGGGAGAGTGGCTACACCTTC.

The chain links TRBV5-1 to TRBJ1-2, with D possibly matching TRBD1 (5 bases). Trimming took off 9 bases at V and 0 bases at J, with 15 bases between the two ends. The germline V gene has CDR1 SGHRS and CDR2 YFSETQ. The CDR3 contains 14 residues. The CDR3 region has the DNA TGCGCCACCGACAGTCGCTTAGCTAACTATGGCTACACCTTC. Protein sequence: CATDSRLANYGYTF.

This sequence joins TRBV4-2 and TRBJ1-2; a weak D match, TRBD1 (6 bases). This CDR3 comprises 14 residues. Germline CDR1 LGHNA, CDR2 YNFKEQ. Trimming stripped 0 bases from V and 6 bases from J, with 11 bases between. DNA of the CDR3: TGTGCCAGCAGCCAAGAGGGCAGGGGTGATGGCTACACCTTC. Encoded protein: CASSQEGRGDGYTF.

This chain links TRBV7-3 with TRBJ2-1; TRBD2 matches at 7 bases. With 1 base clipped from V and 2 bases from J, the junction kept 8 bases outside the gene matches. The CDR3 extends over 17 amino acids. Germline V CDR1 and CDR2: SGHTA, FQGTGA. Here the CDR3 DNA reads TGTGCCAGCAGCTTAATCCCCCTAGCGGCGACCTACAATGAGCAGTTCTTC. Translated: CASSLIPLAATYNEQFF.

The rearrangement uses TRBV11-2 and TRBJ2-7; a weak D match, TRBD1 (5 bases). The CDR3 consists of 12 residues. Germline CDR1 reads SGHAT; CDR2 reads FQNNGV. V was pared by 4 bases and J by 3 bases, with 7 bases between. CDR3 DNA: TGTGCCAGCAGCTCCCAGGGCTACGAGCAGTACTTC. Protein product: CASSSQGYEQYF.

The chain links TRBV6-5 to TRBJ2-7, with 10 bases matching TRBD2. This CDR3 has 14 amino acids. Trimming took 6 bases from V and 5 from J; bases not matched to a gene: 7. Germline lookup yields CDR1 MNHEY and CDR2 SVGAGI. Here the CDR3 DNA reads TGTGCCAGCAGCCGAAGGACTAGCGGAGACGAGCAGTACTTC. It yields the protein CASSRRTSGDEQYF.

The chain combines TRBV28 with TRBJ2-7; 7 positions agree with TRBD2. With V trimmed by 4 bases and J by 1 base, 13 bases remained unmatched. The CDR3 covers 17 residues. The germline gives CDR1 MDHEN, CDR2 SYDVKM. The chain's CDR3 is CASSWEGPVHPSYEQYF. The CDR3 nucleotides are TGTGCCAGCAGTTGGGAGGGGCCCGTCCATCCTTCCTACGAGCAGTACTTC.

This clone was counted a single time. The chain recombines TRBV5-3 with TRBJ2-5; 9 bases fit TRBD2. TRBV5-3 is an ORF, with its function uncertain. Trimming took 5 bases from V and 5 from J; bases not matched to a gene: 10. The CDR3 totals 15 residues. CDR3 sequence: CARSLKRGARETQYF. The CDR3 DNA follows: TGTGCCAGAAGTCTTAAGCGGGGGGCCAGGGAGACCCAGTACTTC.

The chain is built from TRBV3-1 (or the pseudogene TRBV3-2) and TRBJ2-7; tentative D call: TRBD1 (6 bases). Germline values: CDR1 LGHDT, CDR2 YNNKEL (reference sequence). V lost 4 bases and J 3 bases, leaving 13 bases between the germline ends. The CDR3 is made up of 14 amino acids. For the CDR3, the DNA is TGTGCCAGCAGCCCATTTCAAGGGGGCTACGAGCAGTACTTC. Protein sequence: CASSPFQGGYEQYF.

V usage is TRBV14 and J usage is TRBJ1-4, with D possibly being TRBD1 (6 bases). CDR3 size: 15 residues. Between the trimmed V and J ends, which lost 4 bases and 0 bases, there was a span of 9 bases. Germline V gene lookup returns CDR1 SGHDN and CDR2 FVKESK. The CDR3 protein is CASSLRGATNEKLFF. The CDR3 region has the DNA TGTGCCAGCAGCCTCAGGGGAGCAACTAATGAAAAACTGTTTTTT.

The V gene is TRBV19, the J gene TRBJ2-7, with D tentatively TRBD1 (5 bases). The germline V gene encodes CDR1 LNHDA and CDR2 SQIVND (reference sequence). The CDR3 is made up of 14 amino acids. V gave up 3 bases and J gave up 1 base, with 10 bases separating them. CDR3 sequence: CASSIQGASYEQYF. For the CDR3, the DNA is TGTGCCAGTAGTATTCAAGGGGCGTCCTACGAGCAGTACTTC.

The V gene is TRBV5-1, the J gene TRBJ1-5; D may be TRBD1 (6 bases). The germline V gene has CDR1 SGHRS and CDR2 YFSETQ. V lost 5 bases to trimming and J lost 0 bases, with 12 bases between them. The CDR3 is made up of 15 amino acids. The DNA of the CDR3 is TGCGCCAGCAGGGAGGACAGCTATAGCAATCAGCCCCAGCATTTT. Protein product: CASREDSYSNQPQHF.

V and J are TRBV3-1 (or the pseudogene TRBV3-2) and TRBJ2-2, with D possibly TRBD2 on 5 matching bases. Germline lookup yields CDR1 LGHDT and CDR2 YNNKEL (reference sequence). V was pared by 8 bases and J by 5 bases, with 9 bases between. This CDR3 region has 12 residues. CDR3 region: CASSRGTGELFF. The DNA of the CDR3 is TGTGCCAGCTCCCGGGGTACCGGGGAGCTGTTTTTT.

This clone appeared a single time. The rearrangement uses TRBV30 and TRBJ2-3; the D gene is possibly TRBD1 (5 bases). This CDR3 has 15 residues. V lost 5 bases to trimming and J lost 2 bases, with 17 bases between them. Germline-derived CDR1 and CDR2 are GTSNPN and SVGIG (reference sequence). CDR3 loop: CAWREDIHFTDTQYF. DNA for the CDR3: TGTGCCTGGCGTGAGGACATCCACTTCACAGATACGCAGTATTTT.

CDR3 DNA: TGTGCCAGCAGTGAACCGACCGACAGGATGAACACTGAAGCTTTCTTT. Translating it yields CASSEPTDRMNTEAFF. The gene calls are TRBV2 and TRBJ1-1, with D perhaps TRBD1 (6 bases). Germline V gene data show CDR1 as SNHLY and CDR2 as FYNNEI. The length of the CDR3 is 16 residues. Between the trimmed V and J ends, which lost 2 bases and 0 bases, there was a span of 13 bases.

The chain employs TRBV28 and TRBJ1-2; a weak D match, TRBD1 (6 bases). Germline CDR1 is MDHEN and CDR2 is SYDVKM. The CDR3 loop spans 13 amino acids. Trimming pared 1 base from V and 6 bases from J, leaving 9 bases between. CDR3 sequence (DNA): TGTGCCAGCAGTTTATCCAGGGACAATGGCTACACCTTC. Amino acids: CASSLSRDNGYTF.

This sequence joins TRBV6-2 or TRBV6-3 and TRBJ2-5; 8 bases agree with TRBD1. The J segment lost 4 bases and the V segment lost 4 bases, leaving 8 bases of the junction unmatched. The CDR3 spans 15 residues. Germline V gene sequence: CDR1 MNHEY, CDR2 SVGEGT. The CDR3, as DNA: TGTGCCAGCAGTTCAAATCAGGGGGCCCCAGAGACCCAGTACTTC. This codes for CASSSNQGAPETQYF.

The gene calls are TRBV5-4 and TRBJ2-1, with D perhaps matching TRBD2 (5 bases). The CDR3 runs 12 residues. Trimming left V 4 bases short and J 10 bases short, with 12 bases between. Germline CDR1 and CDR2: SGHNT and YYREEE (reference sequence). The chain's CDR3 is CASSLETGEQFF. As DNA, the CDR3 is TGTGCCAGCAGCCTTGAGACGGGGGAGCAGTTCTTC.

V is TRBV15 and J is TRBJ1-1; 8 bases map to TRBD1. The germline CDR1 and CDR2 sequences are LNHNV and YYDKDF (reference sequence). CDR3 length: 15 residues. V dropped 1 base and J dropped 6; count of bases not matched to a gene: 7. CDR3 in amino acids: CATSRGDRLEAEAFF. CDR3 in DNA: TGTGCCACCAGCAGAGGGGACAGGCTGGAGGCTGAAGCTTTCTTT.

The genes are TRBV7-9 and TRBJ2-2, with TRBD1 matching 7 bases. This CDR3 has 16 amino acids. Trimming at V came to 2 bases and at J to 1 base, leaving 4 bases not matched to a gene. Germline CDR1 and CDR2: SEHNR and FQNEAQ (reference sequence). The CDR3, as DNA: TGTGCCAGCAGCTTAAGAGACAGGGTGAACACCGGGGAGCTGTTTTTT. Translated: CASSLRDRVNTGELFF.

This chain links TRBV5-1 with TRBJ1-5; 7 positions match TRBD1. This CDR3 comprises 13 residues. Germline assignment: CDR1 SGHRS and CDR2 YFSETQ. V lost 4 bases, J lost 4 bases, and 2 bases stayed unmatched. The chain's CDR3 is CASSPRGNQPQHF. Here the CDR3 DNA reads TGCGCCAGCAGCCCCAGGGGGAATCAGCCCCAGCATTTT.

The chain is built from TRBV6-5 and TRBJ1-3; a possible D gene is TRBD1 (5 bases). Trimming shortened V by 4 bases and J by 0 bases, and 13 bases separated the two germline ends. The CDR3 spans 16 residues. CDR1 is MNHEY, CDR2 SVGAGI, per germline. For the CDR3, the DNA is TGTGCCAGCAGTTCCCTAACAGGAAGCTCTGGAAACACCATATATTTT. Amino acids: CASSSLTGSSGNTIYF.

J is TRBJ2-5 and V is TRBV6-2 or TRBV6-3; 11 positions agree with TRBD2. The CDR3 runs to 16 residues. Germline CDR1 MNHEY, CDR2 SVGEGT. The trim removed 4 bases at V and 4 bases at J, leaving 8 bases unmatched. The CDR3 loop reads CASSLATSGGRETQYF. Written as DNA, the CDR3 is TGTGCCAGCAGTTTAGCAACTAGCGGGGGCCGAGAGACCCAGTACTTC.